This TCR beta chain was retrieved from a study of cytomegalovirus exposure and HLA in healthy donors (dated by TCRdb to the late 2010s). Study-level background: An earlier analysis of roughly 630 of the donors reported approximately 290 Gb of sequence data and 117 million unique TCR beta sequences from roughly 200 million T cells. Roughly 300 gigabases of sequencing data and some 85 million unique TCR sequences were included in an early release covering around 650 HLA-typed donors. Of the roughly 400 genotyped donors, roughly 80% were placed in the genetic ancestry cluster associated with self-reported Caucasian donors. The aim of the study was to test whether cataloging public T cell receptors could identify signatures of past pathogen exposure. The study profiled the T cell repertoires of 550 to 700 subjects by immunosequencing and related them to cytomegalovirus serostatus. Along with the approximately 650-subject first cohort, a separate validation cohort of around 110 different subjects was used. To predict cytomegalovirus infection status, the study brought together high-throughput TCR immunosequencing, statistical association of individual TCRs with disease status, and machine learning. In a later analysis, previously published TCR beta repertoires from 550 to 700 donors were re-analyzed and high-resolution HLA genotyping was added so that TCR occurrence patterns could be studied. In the later analysis, no new phenotypic data were used to find candidate immune exposures; instead, reliance was placed on TCR beta sequences and their occurrence across donors. To decide whether each TCR beta V gene segment behaved as functional or pseudogenic, an earlier analysis of fewer than 750 of the donors relied on high-throughput TCR beta sequencing. Alongside the repertoire data, information on donor age, sex, ethnicity and CMV serostatus was compiled. In a later genetic analysis, genome-wide SNP genotypes for about 65% of the roughly 670 donors were used, and that subset was treated as a discovery cohort. Every discovery cohort repertoire had been produced on one sequencing platform. Class I and class II HLA loci were covered by the typing at four-digit resolution. Typing coverage differed by locus: A, B, C, DRB1 and DQB1 were typed in roughly 629-640 donors, DQA1 in about 500, DPA1 in approximately 610, and DPB1 in 450 to 480. Because of strong linkage in the cohort, a handful of DR-DQ haplotypes were treated as single units for association and clustering. Across 300 to 500 genotyped donors of the cohort, an average of approximately 220,000 unique TCR beta nucleotide sequences per donor were sequenced, and roughly 17% of those sequences were non-productive. General findings and caveats noted by the study authors: Several of the top co-occurrence clusters appeared to be linked to parvovirus B19, influenza, CMV and Epstein-Barr virus, according to a later analysis. Correlated functional status among segregating V segments might be attributable to linkage disequilibrium, but an unknown experimental factor could not be ruled out. In both the original and validation cohorts, the classifier was reported to diagnose cytomegalovirus status with high specificity and sensitivity. Only TCR beta chains were sequenced in this cohort, and the absence of alpha or paired-chain data limited detectable features. HLA typing was unavailable for some donors at each locus, so association tests used only the typed subset. The study gave a list of 150 to 200 TCR beta chains associated with cytomegalovirus. According to a later analysis, most CMV-associated TCR beta chains appeared to be HLA-restricted, and the HLA associations seemed to be driven largely by CMV exposure. The authors suggested that the approach could potentially be extended to other disease states and immunological phenotypes. A further reported finding was that TCR beta sequences accurately predicted the HLA-A and HLA-B alleles for most subjects in the first cohort. In a later analysis, TCR association rates were found to vary across HLA loci, with the most associated TCRs seen for DRB1 alleles and the fewest for HLA-C alleles. A few of the identified cytomegalovirus-associated TCR beta chains were confirmed in vitro to be specific for cytomegalovirus antigens. When HLA alleles, especially DR and DQ, strongly co-occurred, TCR associations were difficult to assign to individual alleles. V-gene and J-gene trimming of TCR beta chains was associated with a missense DCLRE1C variant in a later genetic analysis, and the association was replicated in an independent cohort. Sequencing depth was assumed to be roughly uniform across donors in the presence/absence analyses, though that assumption may not hold. A later analysis associated 15,000 to 20,000 TCR beta sequences with specific HLA alleles at a false discovery rate of 0.05. The only immune exposure information available for the cohort was CMV serostatus. Compared with the 666-donor mean, donors in an Asian-associated ancestry cluster had fewer N-insertions in productive TCRs, according to a later genetic analysis. Most TCR sequences were observed very rarely across donors, whereas some public TCRs were present in many individuals. Because counts were too low, about 18 rarely observed V segments, including chromosome 9 orphons, were excluded from the earlier analysis of some 540 of the donors. In a later analysis, HLA-associated TCR beta chains were found to be more clonally expanded and to have lower generation probabilities than equally common non-associated chains. The sequencing pipeline was judged likely to have produced a cluster of highly shared sequence variants as a technical artifact. Some IMGT-functional V segments, including TRBV6-2 and TRBV6-3, could not be told apart with the 87-base-pair reads, so those segments were excluded. An earlier analysis of 587 of the donors showed that most TCR beta V segments appeared in productive rearrangements either about 87% or about 30% of the time, which broadly matched IMGT annotations.

The library was produced with the immunoSEQ multiplex PCR assay. For the multiplex PCR, a mixture combining 60 forward primers for TCR Vbeta segments and 13 reverse primers for TCR Jbeta segments was used. The CDR3 region of rearranged TCR beta genes was amplified from genomic DNA by a multiplex PCR assay. Amplified TCR beta libraries were sequenced as 87-base-pair reads on the Illumina HiSeq System. On the authors' methods: In a later analysis, 77 million or so unique TCR beta chains were counted across the approximately 640 repertoires, and roughly 10 million of these chains were shared by at least two donors. A nearest-neighbor algorithm error-corrected the raw reads and collapsed the reads into unique sequences, merging closely related sequences to remove PCR and sequencing errors. Alignment of CDR3 sequences to IMGT reference sequences was used to assign V, D and J gene segments. For a sequence to be retained, at least a six-nucleotide match to both a V gene segment and a J gene segment was required. Rearrangements were classified as productive when the CDR3 lacked stop codons and remained in frame with V and J, and all other rearrangements were classified as non-productive. CDR3 was defined by IMGT convention, running from the second conserved V-encoded cysteine to the conserved J-encoded phenylalanine. Sequences without an unambiguous match to a single V gene segment were excluded from the earlier analysis of several hundred of the donors. In an earlier analysis of several hundred of the donors, V segments were called functional above 56.7% productive rearrangements and were called segregating when the between-donor standard deviation exceeded 5%. A statistical classification framework was developed to diagnose cytomegalovirus status using the catalog of TCR beta chain sequences. A later analysis assigned V and J genes by comparing TCR nucleotide sequences with IMGT/GENE-DB human TR gene sequences. Using the TCRdist pipeline, a later analysis assigned CDR3 sequences along with most-parsimonious VDJ recombination scenarios. In a later analysis, each TCR beta chain was defined by its CDR3 amino acid sequence together with its V-gene family, and reads lacking a unique V-gene family were excluded. As a way to deal with suspected cross-contamination and a sequencing artifact, a later analysis dropped roughly 620 nucleotide sequences that were highly shared and had low generation probability. In a later analysis, a clonal expansion index for each public chain was calculated from normalized within-repertoire ranks of inferred template counts. A later analysis computed generation probabilities with a VDJ recombination model fitted to out-of-frame rearrangements, and checked the results against IGoR. Hypergeometric tests were used in a later analysis to score TCR-TCR, TCR-HLA and TCR-CMV co-occurrence, with a repertoire-size bias correction applied to the TCR pairs. In a later analysis, false discovery rates were estimated by permuting HLA or CMV assignments 20 times. In a later analysis, co-occurring TCRs were grouped using DBSCAN, and TCRdist sequence similarity was added for clustering within HLA-allele-positive subsets. For co-occurrence clustering, repertoires with fewer than 30,000 or more than 120,000 public chains were excluded, along with a handful of repertoires with anomalous nucleotide sharing. In its TCRdb copy, this immuneACCESS table keeps in-frame sequences only and misses some clones. Where compared with another copy, unresolved V genes explain less than half of these, and the others have no known cause. Clonal size and the V and J genes are those of that table, whereas D and trimming came from the DNA. The sample table lists 110,000 to 150,000 clones, approximately 81% of them with a count of one. The top ten clones comprise almost 2.5% of the sample.

CDR1 MDHEN and CDR2 SYDVKM were looked up in the germline V gene. The CDR3 has 16 amino acids, counting the end cysteine and phenylalanine. CDR3 DNA only is kept here, 48 bases in frame from base 1. Unmatched junction bases come to 11, with V trimmed by 6 bases and J by 5 bases. The cohort was made up of roughly 670 healthy bone marrow donors. All cohort members were sampled while nominally healthy, although unrecorded immune exposures were likely present. The donor was CMV seronegative and belonged to the group of 352 seronegative cohort members. Every donor gave a peripheral blood sample, and the peripheral blood mononuclear cells from that sample were used for TCR beta sequencing. The Qiagen DNeasy Blood Extraction Kit was used to extract genomic DNA from the blood cell samples. A note on this clone: The antigen this receptor binds is unknown. Base qualities were left out, and no much larger clone turns up one base away.

This receptor chain uses TRBV28 and TRBJ2-2, and 8 junctional nucleotides match TRBD1. The material sequenced was PBMCs. This receptor was identified in a boy aged 2 to 10 in good health and CMV-seronegative. The CDR3 region has the sequence CASSEKRTGFTGELFF. Read as DNA, the sequence is TGTGCCAGCAGCGAAAAGAGGACAGGGTTTACCGGGGAGCTGTTTTTT.